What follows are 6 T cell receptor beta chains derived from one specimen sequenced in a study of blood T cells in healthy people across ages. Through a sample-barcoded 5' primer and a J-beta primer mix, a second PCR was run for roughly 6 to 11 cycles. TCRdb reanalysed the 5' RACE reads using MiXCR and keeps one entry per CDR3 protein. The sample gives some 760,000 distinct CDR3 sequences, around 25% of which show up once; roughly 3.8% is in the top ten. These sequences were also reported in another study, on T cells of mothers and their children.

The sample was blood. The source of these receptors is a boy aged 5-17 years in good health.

The CDR3, as DNA: TGTGCCAGCAGCTCTATTTACTACACCACAGATACGCAGTATTTT. It yields the protein CASSSIYYTTDTQYF. The chain is built from TRBV11-2 and TRBJ2-3; no clear D gene. CDR1 and CDR2 from the germline V gene are SGHAT and FQNNGV. CDR3 size: 15 residues. The germline V and J ends were trimmed by 4 bases and 2 bases, with 13 bases remaining between them.

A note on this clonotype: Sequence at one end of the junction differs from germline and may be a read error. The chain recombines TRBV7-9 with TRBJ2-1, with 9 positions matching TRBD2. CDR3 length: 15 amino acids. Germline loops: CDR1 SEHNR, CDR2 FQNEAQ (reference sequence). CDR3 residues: CAISSQRGAYNEQFF. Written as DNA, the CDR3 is TGTGCCATCAGCTCCCAGCGGGGGGCCTACAATGAGCAGTTCTTC.

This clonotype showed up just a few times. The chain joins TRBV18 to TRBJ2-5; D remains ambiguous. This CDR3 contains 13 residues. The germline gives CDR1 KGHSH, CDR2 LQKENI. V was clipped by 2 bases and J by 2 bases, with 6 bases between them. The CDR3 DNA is TGTGCCAGCTCACCAACGGTACAAGAGACCCAGTACTTC. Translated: CASSPTVQETQYF. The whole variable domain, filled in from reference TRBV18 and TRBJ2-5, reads NAGVMQNPRHLVRRRGQEARLRCSPMKGHSHVYWYRQLPEEGLKFMVYLQKENIIDESGMPKERFSAEFPKEGPSILRIQQVVRGDSAAYFCASSPTVQETQYFGPGTRLLVL.

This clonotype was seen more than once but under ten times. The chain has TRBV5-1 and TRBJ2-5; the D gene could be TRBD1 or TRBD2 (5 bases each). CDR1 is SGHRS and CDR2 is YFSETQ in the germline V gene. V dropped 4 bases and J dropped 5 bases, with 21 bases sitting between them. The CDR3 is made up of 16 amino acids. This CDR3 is CASSPQGAGARETQYF. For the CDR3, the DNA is TGCGCCAGCAGCCCGCAGGGAGCTGGGGCTAGGGAGACCCAGTACTTC.

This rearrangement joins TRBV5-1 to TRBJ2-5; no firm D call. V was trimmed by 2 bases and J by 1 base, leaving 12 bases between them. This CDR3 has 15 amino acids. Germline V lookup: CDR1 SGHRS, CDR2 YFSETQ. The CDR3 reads CASSFRTSIQETQYF. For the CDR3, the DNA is TGCGCCAGCAGCTTTAGGACGTCGATCCAAGAGACCCAGTACTTC.

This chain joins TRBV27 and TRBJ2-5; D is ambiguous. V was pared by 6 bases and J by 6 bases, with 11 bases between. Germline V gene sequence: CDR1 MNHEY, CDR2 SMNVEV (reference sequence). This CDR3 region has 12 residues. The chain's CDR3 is CASSNIRQTQYF. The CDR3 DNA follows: TGTGCCAGCAGCAACATTAGACAGACCCAGTACTTC.